A single sample is the source of the 20 T cell receptor beta chains below, sequenced in a study of T cell repertoires in cytomegalovirus infection. Each CDR3 protein gets one entry after TCRdb re-called the reads with MiXCR. The sample holds more than 150,000 distinct CDR3 sequences, approximately 19% seen once. The sequenced sample was PBMCs. Source of these receptors: a human donor in good health (CMV status not recorded). Some clones in this sample may be carry-over from other donors' samples.

The table lists this clonotype with many counts. The V gene is TRBV7-2, the J gene TRBJ1-1; D possibly corresponds to TRBD1 (6 bases). CDR3 length equals 12 residues. V was shortened by 5 bases and J by 10 bases, with 14 bases between the two germline ends. Germline CDR1 is SGHTA and CDR2 is FQGNSA. This CDR3 is CASSQTWGRAFF. The DNA of the CDR3 is TGTGCCAGCAGCCAAACGTGGGGGCGAGCTTTCTTT.

This clonotype was detected many times. V gene TRBV11-2 combines with J gene TRBJ1-6; D remains ambiguous. Trimming removed 1 base at V and 8 bases at J, with 9 bases between. The CDR3 is made up of 14 amino acids. Germline CDR1 SGHAT, CDR2 FQNNGV. The DNA of the CDR3 is TGTGCCAGCAGCTTAGGGGCAGGTTATTCACCCCTCCACTTT. This gives the protein CASSLGAGYSPLHF.

This clonotype was seen a handful of times. This sequence joins TRBV29-1 and TRBJ2-1, with TRBD1 matching 9 bases. Unmatched junction bases numbered 8, after V lost 5 bases and J lost 15 bases. Germline loops: CDR1 SQVTM, CDR2 ANQGSEA. CDR3 size: 11 residues. Written as DNA, the CDR3 is TGCAGCGTTAGGGAACAGGGGGCCGGGTTCTTC. Residues: CSVREQGAGFF.

Of note for this clonotype: Being one base from a much bigger clone, this may be a read error. V gene TRBV29-1 combines with J gene TRBJ2-1; D is perhaps TRBD1 (8 bases). Per germline, CDR1 SQVTM and CDR2 ANQGSEA. The CDR3 length is 15 residues. The CDR3 spells CSAPWQDRDYNGQFF. The CDR3 bases are TGCAGCGCCCCGTGGCAGGACAGGGACTACAATGGGCAGTTCTTC.

The table lists this clonotype with a few counts. The chain uses TRBV10-3 and TRBJ1-6; D gene ambiguous. Trimming took 8 bases from V and 7 from J, leaving 12 bases between them. The CDR3 contains 13 residues. Germline V gene lookup returns CDR1 ENHRY and CDR2 SYGVKD. The CDR3 loop is CAIQESGNSPLHF. CDR3 sequence (DNA): TGTGCCATCCAGGAAAGCGGGAATTCACCCCTCCACTTT.

This sequence joins TRBV14 and TRBJ2-7, with D uncertain. The CDR3 extends over 14 amino acids. V gave up 0 bases and J gave up 3 bases, with 9 bases separating them. Germline CDR1 is SGHDN and CDR2 is FVKESK. CDR3 protein: CASSQDGRVYEQYF. In DNA, the CDR3 is TGTGCCAGCAGCCAAGACGGCAGAGTCTACGAGCAGTACTTC.

Many counts were recorded for this clonotype. The rearrangement links TRBV6-2 or TRBV6-3 to TRBJ2-3; a possible D gene is TRBD2 (5 bases). Germline-derived CDR1 and CDR2 are MNHEY and SVGEGT. This CDR3 contains 15 residues. Trimming took off 2 bases at V and 0 bases at J, with 9 bases between the two ends. CDR3 nucleotides: TGTGCCAGCAGTTACGATCCGGGGAGCACAGATACGCAGTATTTT. Protein sequence: CASSYDPGSTDTQYF.

The chain employs TRBV28 and TRBJ1-2; no firm D call. This CDR3 is 13 amino acids long. The germline gives CDR1 MDHEN, CDR2 SYDVKM. V gave up 5 bases and J gave up 4 bases, with 11 bases separating them. The CDR3 is CASSDRRSYGYTF. DNA of the CDR3: TGTGCCAGCAGTGACCGACGCAGCTATGGCTACACCTTC.

This clonotype has a handful of counts. The chain uses TRBV19 and TRBJ1-5; D gene ambiguous. The CDR3 is 12 residues long. Germline V gene sequence: CDR1 LNHDA, CDR2 SQIVND (reference sequence). The V gene lost 11 bases and the J gene lost 4 bases, with 12 bases spanning the gap. The CDR3 nucleotides are TGTGCCGGACGGTCGGGGAATCAGCCCCAGCATTTT. It yields the protein CAGRSGNQPQHF.

The V gene is TRBV20-1, the J gene TRBJ2-3; D remains ambiguous. Germline assignment: CDR1 DFQATT and CDR2 SNEGSKA (reference sequence). The CDR3 has 14 amino acids. The V and J ends lost 5 bases and 1 base respectively, with 13 bases between them. The CDR3 DNA follows: TGCAGTGCTTCGCCGGCGACCCGCACAGATACGCAGTATTTT. This encodes CSASPATRTDTQYF.

The V call is TRBV13, the J call TRBJ2-2; 9 nucleotides line up with TRBD2. After removal of 0 bases from V and 3 bases from J, the junction contained 2 bases not matched to a gene. This CDR3 region has 16 residues. In germline, CDR1 is PRHDT, CDR2 FYEKMQ (reference sequence). The CDR3 bases are TGTGCCAGCAGCTTAGGAGCGGGAGGTCACACCGGGGAGCTGTTTTTT. The encoded protein is CASSLGAGGHTGELFF.

In this sample, this clonotype turned up many times. The CDR3: CASSLRLADLFYNEQFF. The CDR3 bases are TGTGCCAGCAGCTTAAGACTAGCGGACCTATTCTACAATGAGCAGTTCTTC. The rearrangement links TRBV7-8 to TRBJ2-1; TRBD2 aligns across 9 bases. With V trimmed by 2 bases and J by 3 bases, 8 bases remained unmatched. Germline loops: CDR1 SGHVS, CDR2 FQNEAQ. This CDR3 is built from 17 residues.

This clonotype was seen at least ten times. The rearrangement links TRBV7-8 to TRBJ2-3; TRBD1 matches 9 bases. The germline V gene has CDR1 SGHVS and CDR2 FQNEAQ. Trimming cost V 0 bases and J 1 base; bases outside gene matches: 5. The CDR3 has 17 residues. The CDR3 coding sequence is TGTGCCAGCAGCTTAGCTCGGGACAGGGAAGGCACAGATACGCAGTATTTT. Its protein is CASSLARDREGTDTQYF. Full variable domain (remainder filled in from reference TRBV7-8 and TRBJ2-3): GAGVSQSPRYKVAKRGQDVALRCDPISGHVSLFWYQQALGQGPEFLTYFQNEAQLDKSGLPSDRFFAERPEGSVSTLKIQRTQQEDSAVYLCASSLARDREGTDTQYFGPGTRLTVL.

Concerning this clonotype: A much larger clone lies one base from this, so it may be a read error. The chain couples TRBV7-9 to TRBJ1-1; D remains ambiguous. CDR1 and CDR2 from the germline V gene are SEHNR and FQNEAQ (reference sequence). The CDR3 totals 12 residues. CDR3 nucleotide sequence: TGTGCCAGCCGCTTGATGAACACTGAAGCTTTCTTT. Protein sequence: CASRLMNTEAFF.

This clonotype showed up many times. The chain uses TRBV7-8 and TRBJ2-1; 11 bases are shared with TRBD2. There are 16 residues in the CDR3. Germline V CDR1 and CDR2: SGHVS, FQNEAQ. Trimming cost V 4 bases and J 6 bases; bases outside gene matches: 8. The CDR3: CASSYLLAGGANEQFF. DNA for the CDR3: TGTGCCAGCAGCTACCTTCTAGCGGGAGGAGCCAATGAGCAGTTCTTC.

This clonotype was recorded a few times. This rearrangement joins TRBV6-6 to TRBJ1-5, with D perhaps matching TRBD1 (6 bases). V lost 7 bases, J lost 1 base, and 14 bases lay in between. The CDR3 length is 15 residues. Germline CDR1 and CDR2: MNHNY and SVGAGI (reference sequence). CDR3 sequence (DNA): TGTGCCAGCATCAAACAGGGAGGGAGCAATCAGCCCCAGCATTTT. The encoded protein is CASIKQGGSNQPQHF.

This clonotype was picked up many times. The chain is built from TRBV7-2 and TRBJ2-7; 7 bases map to TRBD2. J lost 2 bases, V lost 4 bases, and 5 bases had no gene match. Germline CDR1 SGHTA, CDR2 FQGNSA. The CDR3 contains 14 residues. CDR3 loop: CASSSQAGAYEQYF. Here the CDR3 DNA reads TGTGCCAGCAGCTCCCAGGCGGGGGCCTACGAGCAGTACTTC.

This clonotype showed up just a few times. The chain employs TRBV13 and TRBJ1-3; the D gene is possibly TRBD1 (5 bases). The CDR3 totals 14 residues. V was shortened by 5 bases and J by 0 bases, with 8 bases between the two germline ends. Germline V gene sequence: CDR1 PRHDT, CDR2 FYEKMQ (reference sequence). In DNA form, the CDR3 reads TGTGCCAGCAGCGTGGGGCTCTCTGGAAACACCATATATTTT. It yields the protein CASSVGLSGNTIYF. Combining the CDR3 with reference TRBV13 and TRBJ1-3 gives the whole variable domain AAGVIQSPRHLIKEKRETATLKCYPIPRHDTVYWYQQGPGQDPQFLISFYEKMQSDKGSIPDRFSAQQFSDYHSELNMSSLELGDSALYFCASSVGLSGNTIYFGEGSWLTVV.

This chain links TRBV10-3 with TRBJ2-7, with 7 bases fitting TRBD1. The V gene end was trimmed by 8 bases and the J gene end by 10 bases; junction bases not matched to a gene: 8. CDR3 size: 11 residues. The germline gives CDR1 ENHRY, CDR2 SYGVKD. The CDR3 loop reads CAIRGGGDQYF. For the CDR3, the DNA is TGTGCCATCCGAGGGGGCGGCGATCAGTACTTC.

The rearrangement links TRBV25-1 to TRBJ1-1; TRBD1 agrees at 7 bases. The V gene's germline CDR1 is MGHDK and CDR2 SYGVNS. This CDR3 is 17 amino acids long. V shed 2 bases and J 5 bases; nucleotides not matched to a gene: 14. CDR3 protein: CASSEGRQGGGGTEAFF. CDR3 coding DNA: TGTGCCAGCAGTGAAGGGCGACAGGGTGGCGGAGGGACTGAAGCTTTCTTT.